This entry describes one TCR beta chain. Its antigen target is currently unknown. Qualities for individual bases were not recorded, and no much larger clone is one base off. The data stem from a study of early T cells in non-severe SARS-CoV-2 infection (dated by TCRdb to the early 2020s). Describing the broader study: Because TCR sequencing relied on bulk RNA taken from unsorted whole blood, pairing of alpha and beta chains was not possible.

Libraries were made using 5' RACE. Instrument used: NextSeq 500. The TCR library protocol attached unique molecular identifiers to individual cDNA molecules to correct for sequencing error and PCR bias. Both TCR alpha and beta chains were sequenced, and tight co-correlation was observed between alpha and beta sequence abundances in each sample. Turning to the authors' computational methods: Decombinator V4 was used to annotate TCR sequences for V gene, J gene and CDR3. Expanded TCRs were defined as changing significantly between any two time points under a Poisson model with p below 0.0001. Abundances of TCRs were expressed as counts per million after normalisation to the total number of TCRs sequenced in each sample. MAIT TCRs were defined by TRAV1-2 paired with TRAJ12, TRAJ20 or TRAJ33, and iNKT TCRs by TRAV10 paired with TRAJ18. A search of VDJdb, accessed on 1 November 2021, was run for TCRs annotated to CMV, EBV and SARS-CoV-2, with TCRs annotated for multiple antigens excluded. TCRdb ran its own pipeline on the public reads, namely fastp trimming at Q25 and MiXCR clone calling, and kept in-frame beta chains. Rows are unified per CDR3 protein, each entry keeping the most common DNA and genes. Clone size and V and J calls follow TCRdb, not the original study. This sample has around 58,000 distinct CDR3 sequences in its table, and around 7.7% of those were observed once. The ten largest account for more than 9% of the sample.

Set within a cohort of healthcare workers in London, UK, this nested case-control study involved weekly PCR testing of nasopharyngeal swabs along with blood sampling. Healthcare workers were recruited between 23 and 31 March 2020, during the week of the UK lockdown, and were followed weekly for up to about 16 weeks. Including the terminal cysteine and phenylalanine, the CDR3 comprises 15 residues. Only the CDR3 DNA stays, 45 bases, in frame from base 1. Per the germline V gene, LGHNA is the CDR1 and YNFKEQ is the CDR2. Trimming removed 3 bases from V and 3 bases from J; the gene matches leave 5 bases unexplained. What the work shows at the level of the full study, not this receptor alone: VDJdb matching was skewed toward anti-spike CD8 responses and likely underestimated virus-specific expansions, missing private and CD4 specificities.

This receptor was identified in an adult who was a healthcare worker with PCR-confirmed SARS-CoV-2 infection or an uninfected control (not recorded which). The material sequenced was whole blood, taken at baseline. This chain joins TRBV4-2 to TRBJ2-7, with 10 bases matching TRBD2. The base sequence is TGTGCCAGCAGCCATCTAGCGGGAGAGGTCTACGAGCAGTACTTC. It translates as CASSHLAGEVYEQYF.